This paragraph covers one TCR beta chain sequence. This clone has just one count. Its antigen is not yet known. No quality values exist for individual bases; no much larger clone is one base distant. Genomic DNA was extracted from sorted cells for sequencing of the TCRbeta CDR3 region. The immunoSEQ Assay was used to sequence the TCRbeta CDR3 regions. The clones in this table, taken by TCRdb from immuneACCESS, are in-frame only. Not every clone is retained; where verified, under half of the shortfall comes from an unresolved V gene, and the cause of the rest is unknown. A total of some 77,000 clones appear in this sample, roughly 91% of them only once. The leading ten clones occupy around 0.3% of the sample. The data are from a study of OX40 agonist ivuxolimab in advanced cancers. With regard to the full study: Ivuxolimab was an agonistic, fully human IgG2 monoclonal antibody directed against OX40 (CD134), a costimulatory receptor. Intravenous ivuxolimab was administered to patients every 2 weeks at six dose levels: 0.01, 0.1, 0.3, 1.5, 3 and 10 mg/kg. Among the approximately 54 dose-escalation patients, some 19 had hepatocellular carcinoma, about 15 melanoma, 9 renal cell carcinoma and 9 head and neck cancer. In the dose-escalation cohort, approximately 82% of patients were male, and the mean age was 60 years with a range of 23 to 79. Patients were allowed to have had prior anti-PD-1, anti-PD-L1 or anti-CTLA-4 therapy, and around 37% of the dose-escalation patients had previously received checkpoint inhibitors. Partial responses were achieved by three dose-escalation patients, of whom one had hepatocellular carcinoma and two had cutaneous melanoma. The purpose of peripheral TCRbeta sequencing was to test whether ivuxolimab changed TCR sequence diversity and led to clonal T-cell expansion. The paper describes the monotherapy dose-escalation part (N of about 47 patients) of the phase I trial of ivuxolimab.

Patients with a history of autoimmune disease or receiving systemic immunosuppression were excluded from the trial. Peripheral blood for TCR sequencing was collected from all dose cohorts at baseline, on cycle 4 day 1, and on cycle 7 day 1. Samples came from an open-label, multicenter, first-in-human phase I dose-escalation trial of ivuxolimab. Adults with locally advanced or metastatic melanoma, renal cell carcinoma, hepatocellular carcinoma or head and neck squamous cell carcinoma were enrolled in the trial. CD4+ and CD8+ T cells were sorted separately from peripheral blood before TCR sequencing. Overall results and qualifications from the work: Low levels of normalized T-cell clonal expansion were also seen in some patients who did not respond. The antigen specificity of the clonally expanded peripheral T cells was not determined. At doses from 0.1 to 3.0 mg/kg, clonal expansion was seen in both CD4+ and CD8+ blood T cells between baseline and week 6. After ivuxolimab, expanded clones were on average more numerous among CD8+ T cells than among CD4+ T cells. Partial responders in the 0.1-3.0 mg/kg groups had among the lowest normalized peripheral clonal expansion, especially among CD8+ T cells.

This receptor was taken from an adult with an advanced solid tumor such as melanoma, head and neck, liver or kidney cancer. The sample was CD4+ or CD8+ T cells sorted from blood, taken in a trial of the OX40 agonist ivuxolimab.

The sequenced DNA: TGTGCCAGCAGCCCCTCACGACTAAGCACAGATACGCAGTATTTT. It specifies CASSPSRLSTDTQYF. The receptor chain draws on TRBV11-3 and TRBJ2-3; TRBD2 is possibly the D segment (5 matching bases). At the junction V is shortened by 5 bases and J by 0 bases, with 12 bases in between. Measured from the cysteine to the phenylalanine, the CDR3 is 15 residues long. The entry retains the CDR3 DNA only, 45 bases that are in frame from base 1. Sequences SGHNT (CDR1) and YENEEA (CDR2) are obtained from the germline V gene.